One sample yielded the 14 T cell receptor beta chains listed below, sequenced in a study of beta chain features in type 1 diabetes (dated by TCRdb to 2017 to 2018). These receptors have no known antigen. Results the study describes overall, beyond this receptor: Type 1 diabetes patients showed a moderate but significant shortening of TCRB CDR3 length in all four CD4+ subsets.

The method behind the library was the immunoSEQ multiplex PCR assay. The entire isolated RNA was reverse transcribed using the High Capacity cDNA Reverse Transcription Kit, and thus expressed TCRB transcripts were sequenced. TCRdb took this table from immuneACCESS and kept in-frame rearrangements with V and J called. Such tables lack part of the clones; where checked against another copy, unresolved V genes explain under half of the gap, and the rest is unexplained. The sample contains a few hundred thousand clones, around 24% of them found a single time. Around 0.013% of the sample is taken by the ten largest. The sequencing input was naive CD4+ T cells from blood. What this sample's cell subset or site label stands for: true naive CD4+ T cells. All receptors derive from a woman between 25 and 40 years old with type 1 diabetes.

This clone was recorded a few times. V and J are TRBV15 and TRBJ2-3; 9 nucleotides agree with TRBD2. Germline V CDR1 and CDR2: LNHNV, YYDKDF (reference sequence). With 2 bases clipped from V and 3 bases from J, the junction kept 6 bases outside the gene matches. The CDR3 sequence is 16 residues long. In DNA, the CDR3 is TGTGCCACCAGCAGAATTAGCGGGAGTCGGACAGATACGCAGTATTTT. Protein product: CATSRISGSRTDTQYF.

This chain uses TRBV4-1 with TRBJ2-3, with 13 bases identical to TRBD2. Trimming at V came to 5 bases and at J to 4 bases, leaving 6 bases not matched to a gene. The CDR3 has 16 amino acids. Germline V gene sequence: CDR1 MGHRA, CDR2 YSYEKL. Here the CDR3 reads CASSSGLAGVADTQYF. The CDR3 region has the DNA TGCGCCAGCAGCTCTGGACTAGCGGGAGTAGCAGATACGCAGTATTTT.

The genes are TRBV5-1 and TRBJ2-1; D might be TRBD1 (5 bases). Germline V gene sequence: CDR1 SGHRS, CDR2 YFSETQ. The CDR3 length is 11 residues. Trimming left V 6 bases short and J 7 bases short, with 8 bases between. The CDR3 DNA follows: TGCGCCAGCACCGGACAAAATGAGCAGTTCTTC. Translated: CASTGQNEQFF.

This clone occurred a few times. The CDR3 region has the DNA TGTGCCAGCAGTTACTCGAGTGGCGGTGACTATGGCTACACCTTC. Residues: CASSYSSGGDYGYTF. The chain couples TRBV6-5 to TRBJ1-2, with D hard to call. The CDR3 has 15 residues. Trimming cost V 0 bases and J 3 bases, with 11 bases left between them. Germline CDR1 reads MNHEY; CDR2 reads SVGAGI.

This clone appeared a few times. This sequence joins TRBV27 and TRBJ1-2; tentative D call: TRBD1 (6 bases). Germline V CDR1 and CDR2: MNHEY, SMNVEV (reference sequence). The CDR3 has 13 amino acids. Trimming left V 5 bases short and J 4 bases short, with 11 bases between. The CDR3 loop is CASSLQGSYGYTF. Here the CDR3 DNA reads TGTGCCAGCAGTCTACAGGGTAGCTATGGCTACACCTTC.

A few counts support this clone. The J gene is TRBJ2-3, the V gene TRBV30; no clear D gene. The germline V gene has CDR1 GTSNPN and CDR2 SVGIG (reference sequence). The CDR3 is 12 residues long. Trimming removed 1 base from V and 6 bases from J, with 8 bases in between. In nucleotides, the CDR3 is TGTGCCTGGAGTGGCTCACAGGATACGCAGTATTTT. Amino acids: CAWSGSQDTQYF.

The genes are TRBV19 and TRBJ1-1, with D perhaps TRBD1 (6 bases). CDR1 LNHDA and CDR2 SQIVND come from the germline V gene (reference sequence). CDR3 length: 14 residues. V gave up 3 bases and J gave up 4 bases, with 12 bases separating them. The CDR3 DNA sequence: TGTGCCAGTAGTATTTCAGGGGTTGGCACTGAAGCTTTCTTT. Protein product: CASSISGVGTEAFF.

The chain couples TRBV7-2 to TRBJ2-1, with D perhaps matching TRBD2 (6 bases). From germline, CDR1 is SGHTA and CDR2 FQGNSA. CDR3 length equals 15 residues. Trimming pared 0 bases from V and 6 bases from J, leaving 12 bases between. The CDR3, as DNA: TGTGCCAGCAGCTTAGCCGGGACTCACCTCAATGAGCAGTTCTTC. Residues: CASSLAGTHLNEQFF.

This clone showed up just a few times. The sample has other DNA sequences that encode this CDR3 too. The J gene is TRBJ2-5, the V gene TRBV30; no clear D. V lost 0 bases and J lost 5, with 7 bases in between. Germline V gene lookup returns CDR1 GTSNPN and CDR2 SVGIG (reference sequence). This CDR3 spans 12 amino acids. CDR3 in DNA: TGTGCCTGGAGTGTAACTCGCGAGACCCAGTACTTC. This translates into CAWSVTRETQYF. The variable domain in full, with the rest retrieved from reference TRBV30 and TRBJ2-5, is SQTIHQWPATLVQPVGSPLSLECTVEGTSNPNLYWYRQAAGRGLQLLFYSVGIGQISSEVPQNLSASRPQDRQFILSSKKLLLSDSGFYLCAWSVTRETQYFGPGTRLLVL.

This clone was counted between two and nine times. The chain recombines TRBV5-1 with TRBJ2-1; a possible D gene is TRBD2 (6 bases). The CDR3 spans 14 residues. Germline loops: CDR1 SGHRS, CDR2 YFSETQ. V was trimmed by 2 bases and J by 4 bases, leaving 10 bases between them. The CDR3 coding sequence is TGCGCCAGCAGCTTTGTTGCGGGGTACAATGAGCAGTTCTTC. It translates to CASSFVAGYNEQFF.

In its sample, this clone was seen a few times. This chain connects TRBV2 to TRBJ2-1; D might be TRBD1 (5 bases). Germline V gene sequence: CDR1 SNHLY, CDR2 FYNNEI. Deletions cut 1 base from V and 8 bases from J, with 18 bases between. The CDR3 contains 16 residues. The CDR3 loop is CASSEVLGRVGDEQFF. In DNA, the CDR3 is TGTGCCAGCAGTGAAGTTCTTGGCAGGGTTGGGGATGAGCAGTTCTTC.

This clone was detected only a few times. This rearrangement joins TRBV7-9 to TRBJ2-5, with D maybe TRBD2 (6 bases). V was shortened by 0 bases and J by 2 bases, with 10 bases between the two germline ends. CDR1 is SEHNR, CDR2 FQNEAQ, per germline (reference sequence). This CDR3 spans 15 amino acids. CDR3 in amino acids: CASSLAVGGQETQYF. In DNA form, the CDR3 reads TGTGCCAGCAGCTTAGCCGTCGGGGGACAAGAGACCCAGTACTTC.

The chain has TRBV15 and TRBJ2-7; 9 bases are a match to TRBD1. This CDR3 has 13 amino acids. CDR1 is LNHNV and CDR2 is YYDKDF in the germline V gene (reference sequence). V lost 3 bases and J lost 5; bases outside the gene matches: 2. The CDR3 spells CATSRRQGDEQYF. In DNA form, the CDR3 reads TGTGCCACCAGCAGGAGACAGGGGGACGAGCAGTACTTC.

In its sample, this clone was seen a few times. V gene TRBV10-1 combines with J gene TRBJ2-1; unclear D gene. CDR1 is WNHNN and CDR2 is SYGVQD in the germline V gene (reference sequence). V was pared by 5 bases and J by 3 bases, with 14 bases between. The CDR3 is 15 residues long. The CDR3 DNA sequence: TGCGCCAGCAGTCCGCAGCGAGATTTCTACAATGAGCAGTTCTTC. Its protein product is CASSPQRDFYNEQFF.